This section outlines one TCR beta chain sequence together with its context. Its antigen is unknown. With the ViraFEST assay, the study expanded antigen-specific CD4+ T cells using viral peptide pools, then sequenced them. Investigators separated out CD4+ T cells once 9 to 11 days of culture had passed. Prior SARS-CoV-2 infection was absent in the vaccine recipients, as shown by negative nucleocapsid antibodies. The sample belongs to a study of vaccination effects on CD4 cells after COVID-19. Generated by immunoSEQ multiplex PCR, the TCRdb table keeps only in-frame clones and is missing some. The table shows some 69,000 clones, with about 70% occurring only once. This CDR3 is built from 14 residues. Germline values: CDR1 SGHTS, CDR2 YDEGEE. V was shortened by 7 bases and J by 1 base, with 13 bases between the two germline ends.

V usage is TRBV5-8 and J usage is TRBJ2-3; no reliable D call. The source was CD4+ T cells from PBMCs cultured with HCoV-NL63 spike peptides, collected before COVID-19 vaccination. This receptor was obtained from a human donor who received a COVID-19 vaccine. CDR3 nucleotide sequence: TGTGCCAGCCCCAGCACCCAGGGCACAGATACGCAGTATTTT. Amino acid sequence: CASPSTQGTDTQYF.